The present entry profiles one TCR beta chain with its context. Given a much more abundant clone one base away, this may be a read error. This record belongs to a study of T cell repertoires in cytomegalovirus infection. Study background: Public signatures in TCR beta pointed to CMV infection and matching HLA type.

The CDR3 has 14 amino acids. MiXCR, run by TCRdb on the reads, gives a single entry per CDR3 protein. The sample yields under 300,000 distinct CDR3 sequences, over 9% seen once. The chain joins TRBV12-3 or TRBV12-4 to TRBJ1-1; TRBD1 matches at 7 bases. The sequencing sample was made of PBMCs. This clonotype was obtained from a human donor in good health (CMV status not recorded). Some clones in this sample may be carry-over from other donors' samples. The CDR3, as DNA: TGTGCCAGCAAAATGGGGAGGGACAGCACTGAAGCTTCCTTT. Translation gives CASKMGRDSTEASF.